This TCR beta chain appears in the sequencing data of a study of beta chain features in type 1 diabetes. Study summary: Healthy donors, compared against patients, showed similar age, gender and cell yields.

A note on this clone: Its matching antigen is unknown.

Every isolated RNA sample was fully reverse transcribed, so sequencing captured expressed TCRB transcripts. The table came from immunoSEQ multiplex PCR; TCRdb's copy has only in-frame clones and leaves some out. The repertoire consists of around 710,000 clones, with 9.5% to 15% occurring once and the leading ten covering 0.09% to 0.15%. The CDR3 runs to 13 residues. The V end was cut by 6 bases, the J end by 1 base, with 13 bases between. Germline V gives CDR1 SQVTM, CDR2 ANQGSEA. Points from the study as a whole: Shortening of TCRB CDR3s, moderate but significant, appeared in all four CD4+ subsets of Type 1 diabetes patients.

CD45RO/CCR7/CD25/CD127/CD95/CD27 separated CD4+ naive, central memory, regulatory and stem cell-like memory cells by sorting. Purity above 95% was achieved in all sorted populations. The V gene is TRBV29-1, the J gene TRBJ2-7, with D tentatively TRBD2 (6 bases). The sequence derives from a man aged 30 to 45 with type 1 diabetes. Input material: naive CD4+ T cells from blood. The CDR3 reads CSVTGRGSYEQYF. CDR3 DNA: TGCAGCGTCACGGGCCGGGGGTCCTACGAGCAGTACTTC.